Reported below is one TCR beta chain. Its specificity is not known. The data belong to a study of cytomegalovirus exposure and HLA in healthy donors. Overall study context: An earlier analysis identified 110 million or so unique TCR beta sequences in 150 million to 200 million T cells.

Primers for the PCR totalled 60 Vbeta and 13 Jbeta. Clones were sequenced by immunoSEQ multiplex PCR, and TCRdb holds only the in-frame ones, with some missing. In the table there are under 200,000 clones, around 82% of which are singletons. This CDR3 region has 12 residues. The germline V and J ends were trimmed by 7 bases and 3 bases, with 10 bases remaining between them. Germline V lookup: CDR1 SNHLY, CDR2 FYNNEI. Study-level findings and limits: An analysis was carried out at a later point. It showed that HLA-associated TCR beta chains were more clonally expanded than equally common non-associated chains.

The rearrangement uses TRBV2 and TRBJ2-7; weak D call: TRBD1 (6 bases). Input material: PBMCs. The source is a woman younger than 45 in good health and CMV-seropositive. The CDR3 bases are TGTGCCAGCAATCCACAGGGCTACGAGCAGTACTTC. Amino acids: CASNPQGYEQYF.